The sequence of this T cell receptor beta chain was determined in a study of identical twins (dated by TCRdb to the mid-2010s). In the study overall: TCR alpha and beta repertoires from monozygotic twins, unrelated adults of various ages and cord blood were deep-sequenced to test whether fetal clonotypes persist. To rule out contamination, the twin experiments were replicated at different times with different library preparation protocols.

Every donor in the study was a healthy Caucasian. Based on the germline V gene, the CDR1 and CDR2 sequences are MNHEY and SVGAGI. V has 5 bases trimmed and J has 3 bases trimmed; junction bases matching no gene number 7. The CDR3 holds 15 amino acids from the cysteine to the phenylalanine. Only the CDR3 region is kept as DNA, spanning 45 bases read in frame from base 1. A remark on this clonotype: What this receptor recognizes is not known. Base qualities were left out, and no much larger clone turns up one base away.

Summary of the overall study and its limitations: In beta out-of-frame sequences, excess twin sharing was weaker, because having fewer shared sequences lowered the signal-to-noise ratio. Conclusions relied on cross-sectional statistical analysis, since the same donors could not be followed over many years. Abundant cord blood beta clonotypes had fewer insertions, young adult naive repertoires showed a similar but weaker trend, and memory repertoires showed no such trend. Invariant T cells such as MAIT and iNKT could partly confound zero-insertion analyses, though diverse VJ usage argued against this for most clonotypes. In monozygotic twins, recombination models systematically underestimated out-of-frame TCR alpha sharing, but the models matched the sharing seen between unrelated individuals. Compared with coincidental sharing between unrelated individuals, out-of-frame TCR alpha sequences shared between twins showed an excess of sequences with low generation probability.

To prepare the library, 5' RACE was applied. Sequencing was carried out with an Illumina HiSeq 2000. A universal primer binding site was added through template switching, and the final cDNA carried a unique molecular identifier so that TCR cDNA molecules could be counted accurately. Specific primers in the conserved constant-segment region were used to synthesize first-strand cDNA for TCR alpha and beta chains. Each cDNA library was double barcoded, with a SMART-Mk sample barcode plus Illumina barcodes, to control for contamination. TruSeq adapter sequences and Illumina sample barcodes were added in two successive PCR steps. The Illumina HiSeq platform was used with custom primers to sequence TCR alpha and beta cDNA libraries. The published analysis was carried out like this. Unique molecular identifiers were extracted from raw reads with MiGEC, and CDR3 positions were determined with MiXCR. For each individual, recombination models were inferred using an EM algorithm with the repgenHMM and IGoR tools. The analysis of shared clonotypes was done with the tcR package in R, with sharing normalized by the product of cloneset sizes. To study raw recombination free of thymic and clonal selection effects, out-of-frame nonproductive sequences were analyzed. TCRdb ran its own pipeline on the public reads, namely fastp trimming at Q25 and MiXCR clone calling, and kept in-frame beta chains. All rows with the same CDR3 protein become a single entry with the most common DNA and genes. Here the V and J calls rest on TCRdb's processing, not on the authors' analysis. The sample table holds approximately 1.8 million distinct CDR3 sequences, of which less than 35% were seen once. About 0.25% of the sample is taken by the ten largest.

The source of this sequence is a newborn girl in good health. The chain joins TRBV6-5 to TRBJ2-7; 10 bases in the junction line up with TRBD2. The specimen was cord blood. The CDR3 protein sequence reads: CASSGTSVGGYEQYF. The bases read TGTGCCAGCAGTGGGACTAGCGTGGGGGGCTACGAGCAGTACTTC.